This is a list of T cell receptor beta chains from one sample in a study of cytomegalovirus exposure and HLA in healthy donors. Produced via immunoSEQ multiplex PCR; TCRdb's table is partial and in-frame only. In the table there are roughly 63,000 clones, about 75% of which are singletons. The material sequenced was PBMCs. The receptors come from a woman aged 40 to 50 in good health and CMV-seropositive. CDR3s include the opening cysteine and the closing phenylalanine or tryptophan. D genes are given only for firm matches. Rows give clone size only sometimes, using once, few, many, or a class for an expanded clone.

J gene: TRBJ1-5; D gene: .; V gene: TRBV30; clone size: few; CDR3 DNA: TGTGCCTGGAGTGTATCCGGGACAAATAATCAGCCCCAGCATTTT; CDR3 protein: CAWSVSGTNNQPQHF
J gene: TRBJ2-3; D gene: TRBD2; V gene: TRBV18; clone size: .; CDR3 DNA: TGTGCCAGCTCACCACCAGGGCTAGCGGGGGGTGAAGATACGCAGTATTTT; CDR3 protein: CASSPPGLAGGEDTQYF
J gene: TRBJ1-2; D gene: TRBD1; V gene: TRBV4-3; clone size: .; CDR3 DNA: TGCGCCAGCAGCCAAGATGAGGCAGGGGGGAACTATGGCTACACCTTC; CDR3 protein: CASSQDEAGGNYGYTF
J gene: TRBJ1-3; D gene: TRBD1; V gene: TRBV9; clone size: .; CDR3 DNA: TGTGCCAGCAGCCCCGGGGACAGGGTAAACACCATATATTTT; CDR3 protein: CASSPGDRVNTIYF
J gene: TRBJ2-7; D gene: .; V gene: TRBV29-1; clone size: few; CDR3 DNA: TGCAGCGTTGGAGGCGGGTCCTACGAGCAGTACTTC; CDR3 protein: CSVGGGSYEQYF
J gene: TRBJ1-3; D gene: .; V gene: TRBV5-1; clone size: .; CDR3 DNA: TGCGCCAGCAGCTTGGCTTTCGGAAACACCATATATTTT; CDR3 protein: CASSLAFGNTIYF
J gene: TRBJ2-3; D gene: TRBD1; V gene: TRBV27; clone size: once; CDR3 DNA: TGTGCCAGCAGTTTTGGGGGACAGGGGCATTATACGCAGTATTTT; CDR3 protein: CASSFGGQGHYTQYF
J gene: TRBJ1-5; D gene: .; V gene: TRBV7-9; clone size: .; CDR3 DNA: TGTGCCAGCAGCTCTGACAATAGCAATCAGCCCCAGCATTTT; CDR3 protein: CASSSDNSNQPQHF
J gene: TRBJ1-2; D gene: TRBD1; V gene: TRBV28; clone size: .; CDR3 DNA: TGTGCCAGCAGTGACGAACAGGGGACCTATGGCTACACCTTC; CDR3 protein: CASSDEQGTYGYTF
J gene: TRBJ2-1; D gene: TRBD2; V gene: TRBV7-9; clone size: .; CDR3 DNA: TGTGCCAGCAGCTTAGCACCCGGGACTAGCGGCTACAATGAGCAGTTCTTC; CDR3 protein: CASSLAPGTSGYNEQFF
J gene: TRBJ1-6; D gene: .; V gene: TRBV30; clone size: .; CDR3 DNA: TGTGCCTGGAGCGCTCGTCGGGGGGATCATTCACCCCTCCACTTT; CDR3 protein: CAWSARRGDHSPLHF
J gene: TRBJ2-5; D gene: TRBD2; V gene: TRBV9; clone size: .; CDR3 DNA: TGTGCCAGCAGCGTTCGGGGAGGGGAGACCCAGTACTTC; CDR3 protein: CASSVRGGETQYF
J gene: TRBJ1-1; D gene: .; V gene: TRBV29-1; clone size: .; CDR3 DNA: TGCAGCGTTGTAACGGTAACTGAAGCTTTCTTT; CDR3 protein: CSVVTVTEAFF
J gene: TRBJ2-7; D gene: .; V gene: TRBV25-1; clone size: .; CDR3 DNA: TGTGCCAGCAGTGAATCCTCGGGGATAAACGAGCAGTACTTC; CDR3 protein: CASSESSGINEQYF
J gene: TRBJ2-7; D gene: .; V gene: TRBV5-1; clone size: .; CDR3 DNA: TGCGCCAGCAGCTTCGGGACGCGGGGCGAGCAGTACTTC; CDR3 protein: CASSFGTRGEQYF
J gene: TRBJ2-1; D gene: TRBD2; V gene: TRBV6-6; clone size: few; CDR3 DNA: TGTGCCAGCCGAGCTTTACCCGGGACTAGCCCCAATGAGCAGTTCTTC; CDR3 protein: CASRALPGTSPNEQFF
J gene: TRBJ2-3; D gene: .; V gene: TRBV30; clone size: few; CDR3 DNA: TGTGCCTGGGCAGGGGCGGGCACAGATACGCAGTATTTT; CDR3 protein: CAWAGAGTDTQYF
J gene: TRBJ1-2; D gene: TRBD1; V gene: TRBV7-8; clone size: .; CDR3 DNA: TGTGCCAGCAGCAACAGGGGGCTTCGGGGCTACACCTTC; CDR3 protein: CASSNRGLRGYTF
J gene: TRBJ2-7; D gene: .; V gene: TRBV10-3; clone size: once; CDR3 DNA: TGTGCCATCTCAGAGACATTGAGCTCCTACGAGCAGTACTTC; CDR3 protein: CAISETLSSYEQYF
J gene: TRBJ2-1; D gene: TRBD2; V gene: TRBV7-9; clone size: .; CDR3 DNA: TGTGCCAGCAGCTTTAGCGGGGGGGCCTACAATGAGCAGTTCTTC; CDR3 protein: CASSFSGGAYNEQFF
J gene: TRBJ2-1; D gene: TRBD2; V gene: TRBV19; clone size: .; CDR3 DNA: TGTGCCAGTAATCCTAGCGGGGACTACAATGAGCAGTTCTTC; CDR3 protein: CASNPSGDYNEQFF
J gene: TRBJ2-7; D gene: TRBD1; V gene: TRBV4-1; clone size: .; CDR3 DNA: TGCGCCAGCAGCCAAGTAGGGACAGGGGGCTCCTACTTC; CDR3 protein: CASSQVGTGGSYF
J gene: TRBJ1-4; D gene: TRBD1; V gene: TRBV6-1; clone size: once; CDR3 DNA: TGTGCCAGCAACCAAAGGGGACAGCCTGAAAAACTGTTTTTT; CDR3 protein: CASNQRGQPEKLFF
J gene: TRBJ2-3; D gene: TRBD2; V gene: TRBV7-9; clone size: .; CDR3 DNA: TGTGCCAGCAGCATCACTAGCGGGGGGACCACAGATACGCAGTATTTT; CDR3 protein: CASSITSGGTTDTQYF
J gene: TRBJ1-1; D gene: .; V gene: TRBV11-3; clone size: .; CDR3 DNA: TGTGCCAGCGGATACAGGTCGAACACTGAAGCTTTCTTT; CDR3 protein: CASGYRSNTEAFF
J gene: TRBJ2-3; D gene: .; V gene: TRBV5-4; clone size: .; CDR3 DNA: TGTGCCAGCAGCTTGTTTACAGGAATGAGCACAGATACGCAGTATTTT; CDR3 protein: CASSLFTGMSTDTQYF
J gene: TRBJ1-6; D gene: .; V gene: TRBV2; clone size: .; CDR3 DNA: TGTGCCAGCTCCGGGGTGGGAACACCCCTCCACTTT; CDR3 protein: CASSGVGTPLHF
J gene: TRBJ1-1; D gene: .; V gene: TRBV7-6; clone size: .; CDR3 DNA: TGTGCCAGCAGCCCCTCCGGCACTGAAGCTTTCTTT; CDR3 protein: CASSPSGTEAFF
J gene: TRBJ1-6; D gene: TRBD1; V gene: TRBV30; clone size: .; CDR3 DNA: TGTGCCTGGGACAGGGAGAATTCACCCCTCCACTTT; CDR3 protein: CAWDRENSPLHF
J gene: TRBJ1-5; D gene: TRBD1; V gene: TRBV27; clone size: .; CDR3 DNA: TGTGCCAGCAGTTCGTTACAGGGGGGAAGCAATCAGCCCCAGCATTTT; CDR3 protein: CASSSLQGGSNQPQHF
J gene: TRBJ2-2; D gene: .; V gene: TRBV19; clone size: .; CDR3 DNA: TGTGCCAGTTTCCACGGGGCCGGGGAGCTGTTTTTT; CDR3 protein: CASFHGAGELFF
J gene: TRBJ1-1; D gene: .; V gene: TRBV13; clone size: .; CDR3 DNA: TGTGCCAGCAGCTTCCTACAGGGTAACACTGAAGCTTTCTTT; CDR3 protein: CASSFLQGNTEAFF
J gene: TRBJ2-7; D gene: TRBD2; V gene: TRBV27; clone size: .; CDR3 DNA: TGTGCCACCTATAGCGGGGGGGCCTCCTACGAGCAGTACTTC; CDR3 protein: CATYSGGASYEQYF
J gene: TRBJ1-4; D gene: .; V gene: TRBV5-8; clone size: few; CDR3 DNA: TGTGCCAGCAGCTTGCAGGGGAGGGCAAGCGAAAAACTGTTTTTT; CDR3 protein: CASSLQGRASEKLFF
J gene: TRBJ1-3; D gene: TRBD1; V gene: TRBV7-9; clone size: once; CDR3 DNA: TGTTCCAGCAGTTTCACAGGGGGTGGAAACACCATATATTTT; CDR3 protein: CSSSFTGGGNTIYF
J gene: TRBJ1-5; D gene: .; V gene: TRBV19; clone size: few; CDR3 DNA: TGTGCCAGTAGTACAATCGTCCGGGGGGGCAATCAGCCCCAGCATTTT; CDR3 protein: CASSTIVRGGNQPQHF
J gene: TRBJ2-7; D gene: TRBD1; V gene: TRBV27; clone size: .; CDR3 DNA: TGTGCCAGCAGTTTAGGGACAGTCGTTTACGAGCAGTACTTC; CDR3 protein: CASSLGTVVYEQYF
J gene: TRBJ1-5; D gene: .; V gene: TRBV27; clone size: .; CDR3 DNA: TGTGCCAGCAGTTTATCGTTCCAGGGAAATCAGCCCCAGCATTTT; CDR3 protein: CASSLSFQGNQPQHF
J gene: TRBJ2-1; D gene: TRBD1; V gene: TRBV7-8; clone size: few; CDR3 DNA: TGTGCCAGCAGCCCAAGGACAGGGGGCAACAATGAGCAGTTCTTC; CDR3 protein: CASSPRTGGNNEQFF
J gene: TRBJ2-7; D gene: .; V gene: TRBV7-9; clone size: .; CDR3 DNA: TGTGCCAGCAGCTTAGAGTCGTTTGGGGGCCCTAACGCCGAGCAGTACTTC; CDR3 protein: CASSLESFGGPNAEQYF
J gene: TRBJ2-2; D gene: TRBD1; V gene: TRBV5-4; clone size: .; CDR3 DNA: TGTGCCAGCAGCCACATGGGACAGCTGAACACCGGGGAGCTGTTTTTT; CDR3 protein: CASSHMGQLNTGELFF
J gene: TRBJ1-2; D gene: TRBD1; V gene: TRBV7-2; clone size: .; CDR3 DNA: TGTGCCAGCAGCTTAGCGGACAGGGGGCCTACGGGCTACACCTTC; CDR3 protein: CASSLADRGPTGYTF
J gene: TRBJ2-4; D gene: TRBD1; V gene: TRBV5-1; clone size: .; CDR3 DNA: TGCGCCAGCAGCGTTTTTGGGACAGGGGAGACCAAAAACATTCAGTACTTC; CDR3 protein: CASSVFGTGETKNIQYF
J gene: TRBJ2-3; D gene: .; V gene: TRBV6-1; clone size: .; CDR3 DNA: TGTGCCAGCAGTGGGCGACCCGACTTCACAGATACGCAGTATTTT; CDR3 protein: CASSGRPDFTDTQYF
J gene: TRBJ1-2; D gene: .; V gene: TRBV6-1; clone size: .; CDR3 DNA: TGTGCCAGCAAGGAGGACTATGGCTACACCTTC; CDR3 protein: CASKEDYGYTF
J gene: TRBJ2-2; D gene: .; V gene: TRBV7-9; clone size: .; CDR3 DNA: TGTGCCAGCAGTTACTATACCGGGGAGCTGTTTTTT; CDR3 protein: CASSYYTGELFF